This passage covers 15 T cell receptor beta chains from one sample sequenced in a study of blood T cell repertoires in COVID-19. Repertoires were generated with immunoSEQ multiplex PCR, while TCRdb's copy carries only in-frame clones and drops some. Among roughly 180,000 clones, about 85% were seen once, and the ten largest hold about 5.6%. Material for sequencing was peripheral blood. The receptor source for this set is a woman between 50 and 59 years old with COVID-19, enrolled during active disease.

This clone has a single count. The V call is TRBV6-6, the J call TRBJ2-7; possible D gene TRBD2, 6 bases. The CDR3 covers 12 residues. Germline V gene lookup returns CDR1 MNHNY and CDR2 SVGAGI (reference sequence). V was clipped by 8 bases and J by 4 bases, with 12 bases between them. The CDR3 nucleotides are TGTGCCAGCGCGGGGAAAAATTACGAGCAGTACTTC. Amino acids: CASAGKNYEQYF.

A few counts support this clone. This chain connects TRBV12-3 or TRBV12-4 to TRBJ1-2; 7 bases agree with TRBD1. The V and J ends lost 5 bases and 4 bases, in that order; junction bases with no gene match: 4. The CDR3 is made up of 13 amino acids. CDR3 residues: CASSLDRSYGYTF. The CDR3 DNA reads as TGTGCCAGCAGTCTGGACAGGAGCTATGGCTACACCTTC.

The chain has TRBV10-3 and TRBJ1-5; TRBD1 matches at 9 bases. The CDR3 sequence is 13 residues long. CDR1 is ENHRY and CDR2 is SYGVKD in the germline V gene. V was clipped by 4 bases and J by 5 bases; unmatched bases: 0. In DNA form, the CDR3 reads TGTGCCATCAGTGGACAGGGGGATCAGCCCCAGCATTTT. This sequence encodes CAISGQGDQPQHF.

This sequence joins TRBV4-1 and TRBJ2-7; 10 bases are a match to TRBD2. The CDR3 extends over 15 amino acids. The germline CDR1 and CDR2 sequences are MGHRA and YSYEKL. V lost 4 bases, J lost 4 bases, and 7 bases stayed unmatched. In nucleotides, the CDR3 is TGCGCCAGCAGCCCGCGGTTTAGCGGGGGGTACGAGCAGTACTTC. It specifies CASSPRFSGGYEQYF.

There are a few counts of this clone. This chain links TRBV5-4 with TRBJ2-7; no firm D call. The V gene's germline CDR1 is SGHNT and CDR2 YYREEE (reference sequence). The CDR3 has 13 amino acids. Deletions cut 4 bases from V and 6 bases from J, with 14 bases between. For the CDR3, the DNA is TGTGCCAGCAGCCCTCGACTGAACCTCGAGCAGTACTTC. Protein product: CASSPRLNLEQYF.

CDR3 coding DNA: TGTGCCAGCAGTACTCAGGGGGCAGCCGTTAATGAGCAGTTCTTC. Encoded protein: CASSTQGAAVNEQFF. This chain joins TRBV2 and TRBJ2-1; 8 bases are a match to TRBD1. This CDR3 contains 15 residues. V lost 5 bases to trimming and J lost 7 bases; unmatched junction nucleotides: 10. CDR1 is SNHLY, CDR2 FYNNEI, per germline.

This clone has only one observation. This rearrangement joins TRBV6-5 to TRBJ1-2; 11 bases are a match to TRBD1. Trimming cost V 6 bases and J 7 bases; bases outside gene matches: 7. This CDR3 has 14 amino acids. In germline, CDR1 is MNHEY, CDR2 SVGAGI. CDR3 region: CASRRDRGFGGYTF. The CDR3 region has the DNA TGTGCCAGCAGACGGGACAGGGGGTTTGGTGGCTACACCTTC.

With regard to this clone: This sample includes further DNA sequences coding for the same CDR3. The V call is TRBV2, the J call TRBJ1-2; the match to TRBD1 covers 8 bases. CDR3 length equals 14 residues. Germline assignment: CDR1 SNHLY and CDR2 FYNNEI. With V trimmed by 6 bases and J by 5 bases, 8 bases remained unmatched. For the CDR3, the DNA is TGTGCCAGCAGCGCAGGGACAGGAGGTTATGGCTACACCTTC. Translation gives CASSAGTGGYGYTF.

The rearrangement joins TRBV6-5 to TRBJ2-2, with D perhaps TRBD1 (5 bases). The CDR3 extends over 13 amino acids. The V gene's germline CDR1 is MNHEY and CDR2 SVGAGI. V lost 6 bases, J lost 6 bases, and 11 bases lay in between. DNA for the CDR3: TGTGCCAGCAGCTCCGACAGACCCGGGGAGCTGTTTTTT. Amino acid sequence: CASSSDRPGELFF.

The genes are TRBV7-9 and TRBJ1-5; 8 bases fit TRBD1. The length of the CDR3 is 16 residues. CDR1 is SEHNR, CDR2 FQNEAQ, per germline (reference sequence). The V and J ends lost 1 base and 2 bases, in that order; junction bases with no gene match: 4. CDR3 nucleotides: TGTGCCAGCAGCTTAGTGACAGGGGATGGCAATCAGCCCCAGCATTTT. It codes for CASSLVTGDGNQPQHF. The full variable domain, completed using reference TRBV7-9 and TRBJ1-5, is DTGVSQNPRHKITKRGQNVTFRCDPISEHNRLYWYRQTLGQGPEFLTYFQNEAQLEKSRLLSDRFSAERPKGSFSTLEIQRTEQGDSAMYLCASSLVTGDGNQPQHFGDGTRLSIL.

This clone showed up just once. The chain links TRBV18 to TRBJ1-6; 12 nucleotides align to TRBD1. With 4 bases clipped from V and 2 bases from J, the junction kept 3 bases outside the gene matches. This CDR3 has 17 amino acids. CDR1 and CDR2 from the germline V gene are KGHSH and LQKENI. CDR3 nucleotide sequence: TGTGCCAGCTCACTAGGGACAGGGGGCACCTATAATTCACCCCTCCACTTT. It translates to CASSLGTGGTYNSPLHF.

The chain is built from TRBV14 and TRBJ2-3; D may be TRBD1 (7 bases). Trimming shortened V by 1 base and J by 5 bases, and 13 bases separated the two germline ends. CDR1 SGHDN and CDR2 FVKESK come from the germline V gene. The CDR3 extends over 15 amino acids. CDR3 in DNA: TGTGCCAGCAGCCAAGTGGCAGGGGGGAGAGATACGCAGTATTTT. It yields the protein CASSQVAGGRDTQYF.

The chain carries TRBV30 and TRBJ1-5; D not certain. The CDR3 length is 15 residues. CDR1 and CDR2 from the germline V gene are GTSNPN and SVGIG (reference sequence). Trimming took off 0 bases at V and 2 bases at J, with 11 bases between the two ends. CDR3 DNA sequence: TGTGCCTGGAGTGTAGCGGCAGCGGGCAATCAGCCCCAGCATTTT. Translation: CAWSVAAAGNQPQHF.

The V and J genes are TRBV3-1 (or the pseudogene TRBV3-2) and TRBJ1-5, with D tentatively TRBD1 (5 bases). The V and J ends lost 4 bases and 6 bases respectively, with 13 bases between them. The CDR3 is 14 residues long. Germline CDR1 and CDR2: LGHDT and YNNKEL (reference sequence). CDR3 coding DNA: TGTGCCAGCAGCCGGAGCGGGGCAGGTCAGCCCCAGCATTTT. It specifies CASSRSGAGQPQHF.

The chain carries TRBV2 and TRBJ1-1; TRBD1 aligns across 8 bases. CDR1 is SNHLY and CDR2 is FYNNEI in the germline V gene. Germline trimming cut 7 bases from V and 4 bases from J; bases unmatched to any gene: 11. CDR3 length equals 15 residues. The CDR3 region is CASTWGTGGATEAFF. In nucleotides, the CDR3 is TGTGCCAGCACCTGGGGCACAGGGGGGGCCACTGAAGCTTTCTTT.